Detailed here is one T cell receptor beta chain. Antigen unknown. The data stem from a study of T cells in Graves' hyperthyroidism and ophthalmopathy. With duration under 3 months, ophthalmopathy was active: Clinical Activity Score at least 3, NOSPECS at least 4. Clinicians diagnosed patients from clinical symptoms, serum thyroxine and TRAb, thyroid ultrasound and orbital computed tomography. The V end lost 3 bases, the J end lost 8 bases, and 13 bases lay between the germline ends. The germline gives CDR1 MNHEY, CDR2 SMNVEV (reference sequence). The length of the CDR3 is 13 residues. Whole-study results and caveats: From stable hyperthyroidism, ophthalmopathy was set apart by a 13 V-J model.

RNA transcripts served as the template for amplifying TCR beta CDR3 regions. HTBI primers were employed in a first-round RT-PCR of the TCR CDR3. One entry per CDR3 protein, called by TCRdb with MiXCR from the multiplex PCR reads. The data hold over 450,000 distinct CDR3 sequences, with approximately 17% observed a single time. The chain links TRBV27 to TRBJ1-2; no reliable D call. The sample was blood. This clonotype was sampled from a woman aged 18-30 years with Graves' ophthalmopathy. The CDR3 loop is CASSFRSLGGYTF. For the CDR3, the DNA is TGTGCCAGCAGTTTTCGGAGTCTTGGGGGCTACACCTTC.